This T cell receptor beta chain comes out of a study of blood T cell repertoires in COVID-19 (dated by TCRdb to about 2020). Describing the broader study: Samples from collaborators originated in the United States, Italy and Spain and spanned both the acute and convalescent phases of COVID-19. The prospective study material was composed of cDNA or gDNA derived from T cells, B-cell-depleted T cells, or PBMCs. Subjects who had been exposed to COVID-19, were actively infected with it, or had recovered from it provided the deeply sampled blood TCRbeta repertoires that made up the dataset. The repertoires were released in a freely available public database meant as a resource for research on the immune response to SARS-CoV-2. Samples came from the ongoing ImmuneRACE study (first 160 participants) plus 1,254 subjects from 6 global collaborators. Sample metadata almost always included a de-identified subject ID, COVID-19 status, age in years and sex. Where HLA class I and class II types were available, the types were taken from metadata supplied by the sample provider, not from assay-based typing.

A remark on this clone: Its target antigen remains unknown. No base-level quality is on record; no much larger clone is a single base apart.

Beyond this particular receptor, the publication reports: The amount of clinical and demographic metadata varied by source and participant and was provided uncurated.

The collaborating institutions used their own protocols to collect whole blood in K2EDTA tubes. For TCRbeta analysis, collaborators shipped samples in one of three forms: frozen whole blood, isolated PBMCs, or DNA extracted from either of those sample types. The immunoSEQ Assay, a bias-controlled multiplex PCR, was used to amplify TCRbeta CDR3 regions from genomic DNA. In the original analysis: Nucleated cell counts per sample were estimated from amplification of reference gene primers within the assay. Sequence reads were collapsed and filtered to measure the absolute abundance of every unique TCRbeta CDR3 rearrangement. For each sample, productive Simpson clonality was calculated as the square root of Simpson's diversity index across productive rearrangements. TCRdb limited this immuneACCESS table to in-frame rearrangements with V and J called. A share of clones is missing; checked studies link under half to unresolved V genes, and the rest is unexplained. V, J and clone size reflect that table, while D and trimming were determined from the DNA. The sample profile shows roughly 110,000 clones; 85% to 95% of them were found once. The top ten constitute roughly 1.2% of the sample.

Source material: peripheral blood. This clonotype was sampled from a woman aged 25-40 years with acute or convalescent COVID-19.

The CDR3 region reads CASSQDGMVGRGYTF. The base sequence is TGCGCCAGCAGCCAAGATGGTATGGTCGGCAGGGGCTACACCTTC. The chain uses TRBV4-3 and TRBJ1-2; confidence is insufficient to name the D gene. V loses 0 bases, J loses 8 bases, and the germline ends lie 16 bases apart. From the cysteine up to the phenylalanine, the CDR3 has a length of 15 residues. Just the 45-base CDR3 DNA is kept, in frame starting at base 1. As encoded in the germline V gene, CDR1 is LGHNA while CDR2 is YSLEER.